The subject of this entry is one TCR beta chain. Antigen specificity is unknown. One junction end does not reproduce the germline sequence, and a read error may be involved. The data stem from a study of blood T cells in healthy people across ages. Notes on the study in general: Observed TCR beta diversity per million T cells went down as age went up. This fall followed a roughly linear course with age.

CDR3 length: 14 amino acids. Looked up from germline, CDR1 is SGHRS and CDR2 is YFSETQ. For the second PCR, which ran for 7 to 11 cycles, a sample-barcoded 5' primer and a J-beta primer mix were used. All cDNA molecules were each tagged by a template-switch adaptor with 12 random nucleotides. TCRdb re-called the 5' RACE reads with MiXCR, one entry per CDR3 protein. The repertoire holds about 1.1 million distinct CDR3 sequences, roughly two fifths seen once, with around 12% in the top ten. This sequence joins TRBV5-1 and TRBJ2-3; a possible D gene is TRBD1 (7 bases). The receptor was derived from a man between 18 and 29 years old in good health. The sample was blood. The CDR3: CASSSGLGTDMQYF. The CDR3 DNA is TGCGCCAGCAGTTCGGGACTTGGGACAGATATGCAGTATTTT.